This record looks at one TCR beta chain sequence and its context. Its antigen is still unknown. These data belong to a study of shared clonotypes between healthy human individuals. The CDR3 totals 14 residues. V dropped 4 bases and J dropped 6 bases, with 13 bases sitting between them. CDR1 MDHEN and CDR2 SYDVKM come from the germline V gene. Several immunoSEQ plates received, in even portions, the genomic DNA of each subset. This table comes from immunoSEQ multiplex PCR, and its TCRdb copy is limited to in-frame clones, with some not included. The sample consists of over a million clones, around three quarters of them appearing once. Broader study findings: Clonotype sharing among donors likely depends on sequencing depth.

The clonotype comes from a man aged 18 to 30 in good health. Some clones in this sample may be carry-over from other donors' samples. The V and J genes are TRBV28 and TRBJ2-4, with D perhaps assigned TRBD1 or TRBD2 (5 bases each). Specimen: memory CD4+ T cells from PBMCs. The subset is: CD45RA-negative fraction. The CDR3 protein is CASSSSRDGNIQYF. The CDR3 DNA sequence: TGTGCCAGCAGTTCCTCTCGGGACGGAAACATTCAGTACTTC.